This entry lists 14 T cell receptor beta chains sequenced from one sample in a study of beta chain features in type 1 diabetes. Findings and limits, study-wide: TCRB CDR3s from Type 1 diabetes patients were moderately but significantly shorter in all four CD4+ subsets.

Antigens of these TCRs are unknown. As every portion of the isolated RNA was reverse transcribed, the sequencing read expressed TCRB transcripts. Profiled with immunoSEQ multiplex PCR; TCRdb holds only in-frame clones, not every one. Here the sample spans a few hundred thousand clones, around 12% being singletons. Material: naive CD4+ T cells from blood. The receptors originated from a woman aged 18-30 years with type 1 diabetes.

The CDR3 reads CATRLGQGKQETQYF. The CDR3, as DNA: TGTGCCACCAGGCTGGGACAGGGGAAGCAAGAGACCCAGTACTTC. V gene TRBV10-3 combines with J gene TRBJ2-5; 10 nucleotides match TRBD1. V lost 10 bases to trimming and J lost 2 bases; unmatched junction nucleotides: 10. This CDR3 has 15 residues. Germline V CDR1 and CDR2: ENHRY, SYGVKD.

This clone has only a few counts. The genes are TRBV7-2 and TRBJ2-1, with 14 bases fitting TRBD2. The ends lost 4 bases at V and 9 bases at J; junction bases unmatched: 5. This CDR3 has 15 residues. In germline, CDR1 is SGHTA, CDR2 FQGNSA. The CDR3 nucleotides are TGTGCCAGCAGCTCGGGACTAGCGGGAGTGGCTGAGCAGTTCTTC. Amino acid sequence: CASSSGLAGVAEQFF.

This clone has only a few counts. The V call is TRBV4-1, the J call TRBJ2-3; 10 positions agree with TRBD2. The V segment lost 0 bases and the J segment 6 bases; nucleotides outside the gene matches: 9. The CDR3 is 17 amino acids. Germline-derived CDR1 and CDR2 are MGHRA and YSYEKL. CDR3 bases: TGCGCCAGCAGCCAAGACGAACTAGCGGGAAGTTGGGATACGCAGTATTTT. This sequence encodes CASSQDELAGSWDTQYF.

A few counts support this clone. This chain links TRBV4-1 with TRBJ2-4; 10 bases agree with TRBD2. The V segment lost 1 base and the J segment 16 bases; nucleotides outside the gene matches: 10. Germline lookup yields CDR1 MGHRA and CDR2 YSYEKL. The CDR3 consists of 14 residues. CDR3 in amino acids: CASSQATSGPSFYF. The DNA of the CDR3 is TGCGCCAGCAGCCAAGCGACTAGCGGGCCTTCCTTTTACTTC.

This chain links TRBV21-1 with TRBJ2-3; the table calls TRBD1, which could not be checked here. TRBV21-1 is designated a pseudogene. The CDR3 loop spans 12 amino acids. CDR3 DNA sequence: TGTGCCAGCATCCCTCAGGCAGATACGCAGTATTTT. Translation gives CASIPQADTQYF.

The sample holds a few counts of this clone. The chain joins TRBV7-2 to TRBJ2-7, with a tentative D call TRBD1 (6 bases). The V end lost 5 bases, the J end lost 4 bases, and 15 bases lay between the germline ends. The CDR3 totals 14 residues. In germline, CDR1 is SGHTA, CDR2 FQGNSA. The CDR3 loop is CASSPQGAGYEQYF. The CDR3 nucleotides read TGTGCCAGCAGCCCACAGGGCGCTGGGTACGAGCAGTACTTC.

This clone was seen a handful of times. The chain couples TRBV7-2 to TRBJ2-7; 13 bases line up with TRBD2. Germline CDR1 and CDR2: SGHTA and FQGNSA. V was pared by 5 bases and J by 3 bases, with 7 bases of the junction left unmatched. This CDR3 has 16 residues. The CDR3 sequence: CASSTGGLAGNYEQYF. The CDR3 region has the DNA TGTGCCAGCAGCACAGGGGGACTAGCGGGGAACTACGAGCAGTACTTC.

This clone was recorded a few times. This chain uses TRBV5-1 with TRBJ2-3, with D possibly matching TRBD2 (5 bases). The V gene's germline CDR1 is SGHRS and CDR2 YFSETQ. V lost 0 bases and J lost 1, with 9 bases in between. This CDR3 is built from 15 residues. The CDR3 here is CASSLDGVGTDTQYF. DNA of the CDR3: TGCGCCAGCAGCTTGGACGGGGTGGGCACAGATACGCAGTATTTT.

The gene calls are TRBV7-2 and TRBJ2-1; 9 bases line up with TRBD1. The CDR3 has 16 amino acids. The junction had 2 bases not matched to a gene; V was cut back by 0 bases and J by 2 bases. Germline CDR1 SGHTA, CDR2 FQGNSA. CDR3 in amino acids: CASSLAGTGTYNEQFF. For the CDR3, the DNA is TGTGCCAGCAGCTTAGCGGGGACAGGGACCTACAATGAGCAGTTCTTC.

The rearrangement joins TRBV30 to TRBJ2-7, with TRBD2 identical over 8 bases. V shed 2 bases and J 3 bases; nucleotides not matched to a gene: 3. The CDR3 is 13 residues long. Per germline, CDR1 GTSNPN and CDR2 SVGIG (reference sequence). The CDR3 DNA sequence: TGTGCCTGGAGTCTGGCGGGAGGCTACGAGCAGTACTTC. Amino acids: CAWSLAGGYEQYF.

This clone was found a few times. V usage is TRBV7-9 and J usage is TRBJ2-2; 11 bases are a match to TRBD2. The CDR3 sequence is 17 residues long. CDR1 is SEHNR, CDR2 FQNEAQ, per germline (reference sequence). With 5 bases clipped from V and 1 base from J, the junction kept 6 bases outside the gene matches. The CDR3 coding sequence is TGTGCCAGCAGCGACCGACTAGCGGGGTTGAACACCGGGGAGCTGTTTTTT. This encodes CASSDRLAGLNTGELFF.

V is TRBV7-2 and J is TRBJ1-5; 7 nucleotides match TRBD1. Germline loops: CDR1 SGHTA, CDR2 FQGNSA. The CDR3 totals 14 residues. The junction had 3 bases not matched to a gene; V was cut back by 5 bases and J by 2 bases. This CDR3 reads CASSRGTGNQPQHF. The CDR3 nucleotides read TGTGCCAGCAGCCGTGGGACAGGCAATCAGCCCCAGCATTTT.

This clone was detected a few times. The V and J genes are TRBV30 and TRBJ2-1; 8 nucleotides line up with TRBD1. Per germline, CDR1 GTSNPN and CDR2 SVGIG (reference sequence). CDR3 length: 16 amino acids. The V gene end was trimmed by 1 base and the J gene end by 4 bases; junction bases not matched to a gene: 9. CDR3 in DNA: TGTGCCTGGAGTGACGGGGCAGGGGGCGCTTACAATGAGCAGTTCTTC. Translated, it gives CAWSDGAGGAYNEQFF.

CDR3 nucleotide sequence: TGTGCCAGCAGCTTAGGAGGCACTCCTAACTATGGCTACACCTTC. Its protein product is CASSLGGTPNYGYTF. V is TRBV7-8 and J is TRBJ1-2; D is unclear. This CDR3 is built from 15 residues. The V end lost 1 base, the J end lost 0 bases, and 9 bases lay between the germline ends. Germline V gene lookup returns CDR1 SGHVS and CDR2 FQNEAQ.